This TCR beta chain was identified during a study of CXCR3-negative and CXCR3-positive naive CD8 T cells. The wider study: Every library held about 1.5 +/- 0.3 million TRB reads, and the total came to 130 million to 150 million.

Whole-study results and caveats: The TRB CDR3s that CXCR3-positive naive cells carried were more hydrophobic than those of CXCR3-negative naive cells. Both of the naive subsets showed about the same high diversity, but memory CD8+ cells had much less.

UMI-labeled 5' RACE TRB cDNA libraries were prepared from the cells. Each CDR3 protein gets one entry in TCRdb, which reprocessed the 5' RACE reads and gives no DNA. The table lists 150,000 to 170,000 distinct CDR3 sequences, with 0.45% to 0.55% in the top ten. Details on this clonotype: The antigen remains undetermined.

This CDR3 region has 16 residues. Germline lookup yields CDR1 MNHNY and CDR2 SVGAGI (reference sequence). Naivety in CD8+ T cells corresponded to a CD45RO-CCR7+CD27+CD95- phenotype. This clonotype was sampled from a human donor in good health. Some clones in this sample may be carry-over from other donors' samples. The specimen sequenced was naive CXCR3+ CD8+ T cells from blood. Indicated subset: CD45RO-CCR7+CD27+CD95- naive CD8+ T cells expressing CXCR3 (TNR3+). The rearrangement links TRBV6-6 to TRBJ1-5. The CDR3 loop reads CASSYSNLHSDQPQHF.